The clone carrying this TCR beta chain was detected a few times. The antigen remains undetermined. The CDR3 totals 14 residues. Trimming removed 3 bases from V and 4 bases from J, with 9 bases in between. The data stem from a study of post-analysis software for immune sequencing data. Study-wide background: Recorded disease courses covered relapsing-remitting, secondary progressive and progressive-relapsing multiple sclerosis. Some patients had no subtype annotation. Study observations and caveats: Normalized Chao1 diversity was significantly lower in multiple sclerosis patients than in controls. Four to six TRBV segments, including TRBV5-6, TRBV5-1 and TRBV20-1, were more frequent in patients than controls. By F measure, samples from a shared preparation batch strongly co-clustered.

TCR beta libraries were prepared from cDNA with unique molecular identifiers. MiXCR, applied by TCRdb to the PCR reads, yields one record per CDR3 protein. The table shows about 770,000 distinct CDR3 sequences, with 46% occurring only once. The sequencing input was blood. The chain carries TRBV12-3 or TRBV12-4 and TRBJ1-4, with no clear D. The TCR was taken from a girl aged 10-17 years with multiple sclerosis. The DNA for the CDR3 is TGTGCCAGCAGTTTTGATGATATTAATGAAAAACTGTTTTTT. Protein product: CASSFDDINEKLFF.